Each of the 27 T cell receptor beta chains below was sequenced from the same sample in a study of OX40 agonist ivuxolimab in advanced cancers. Sequencing used immunoSEQ multiplex PCR; TCRdb keeps in-frame clones, though not all of them. The profile shows approximately 89,000 clones, approximately 90% of them singletons. The sequencing used CD4+ or CD8+ T cells sorted from blood, collected in a trial of the OX40 agonist ivuxolimab. The receptors originated from an adult with an advanced solid tumor such as melanoma, head and neck, liver or kidney cancer.

The chain has TRBV7-6 and TRBJ2-6; D is tentatively TRBD1 or TRBD2 (5 bases each). The V gene's germline CDR1 is SGHVS and CDR2 FNYEAQ. V was cut by 5 bases and J by 0 bases, with 14 bases left in between. CDR3 length: 17 residues. In nucleotides, the CDR3 is TGTGCCAGCAGCCTCTCTCACGGGACCTCTGGGGCCAACGTCCTGACTTTC. Protein product: CASSLSHGTSGANVLTF.

For this clone: The junction departs from germline at one end; a sequencing error may be responsible. The chain carries TRBV5-8 and TRBJ1-1, with TRBD1 identical over 8 bases. Germline lookup yields CDR1 SGHTS and CDR2 YDEGEE. The CDR3 contains 14 residues. For the CDR3, the DNA is TGTGCCAGCACCTTGCAGGGGGCGAACACTGAAGCTTTCTTT. Its protein product is CASTLQGANTEAFF.

This rearrangement joins TRBV6-6 to TRBJ2-7; perhaps D is TRBD1 or TRBD2 (6 bases each). This CDR3 has 13 residues. Per germline, CDR1 MNHNY and CDR2 SVGAGI (reference sequence). The CDR3 sequence: CAARGARTYEQYF. The CDR3 nucleotides read TGTGCAGCGAGGGGGGCACGAACCTACGAGCAGTACTTC.

As regards this clone: This CDR3 is also generated by other DNA sequences in the sample. The rearrangement joins TRBV28 to TRBJ1-6; D ambiguous. CDR1 and CDR2 (germline): MDHEN, SYDVKM. The CDR3 runs 12 residues. Deletions cut 3 bases from V and 8 bases from J, with 5 bases between. CDR3 residues: CASSLLDSPLHF. For the CDR3, the DNA is TGTGCCAGCAGTTTGTTGGATTCACCCCTCCACTTT. Filled out from reference TRBV28 and TRBJ1-6, the complete variable domain reads DVKVTQSSRYLVKRTGEKVFLECVQDMDHENMFWYRQDPGLGLRLIYFSYDVKMKEKGDIPEGYSVSREKKERFSLILESASTNQTSMYLCASSLLDSPLHFGNGTRLTVT.

There are a few counts of this clone. This rearrangement joins TRBV7-2 to TRBJ2-3; TRBD2 aligns across 14 bases. After removal of 3 bases from V and 5 bases from J, the junction contained 1 base not matched to a gene. Germline loops: CDR1 SGHTA, CDR2 FQGNSA. The CDR3 runs 15 residues. CDR3 bases: TGTGCCAGCAGCTTCGGGACTAGCGGGGGAGATACGCAGTATTTT. Its translation: CASSFGTSGGDTQYF.

The rearrangement joins TRBV6-1 to TRBJ1-4; 10 nucleotides match TRBD1. CDR3 length equals 14 residues. V was pared by 7 bases and J by 6 bases, with 5 bases of the junction left unmatched. In germline, CDR1 is MNHNS, CDR2 SASEGT. This CDR3 is CASIRDRGYEKLFF. DNA for the CDR3: TGTGCCAGCATTCGGGACAGGGGTTATGAAAAACTGTTTTTT.

The gene calls are TRBV9 and TRBJ1-1; 8 bases line up with TRBD1. The V gene end was trimmed by 2 bases and the J gene end by 0 bases; junction bases not matched to a gene: 9. The CDR3 contains 17 residues. The germline V gene has CDR1 SGDLS and CDR2 YYNGEE. The DNA of the CDR3 is TGTGCCAGCAGCGTCGGTTTTGGACAGGGAATGAACACTGAAGCTTTCTTT. Encoded protein: CASSVGFGQGMNTEAFF.

The V call is TRBV28, the J call TRBJ2-7; 10 bases align to TRBD1. Germline V gene data show CDR1 as MDHEN and CDR2 as SYDVKM. The V and J ends lost 5 bases and 2 bases, in that order; junction bases with no gene match: 9. The length of the CDR3 is 16 residues. DNA of the CDR3: TGTGCCAGCAGTCGACAGCCGGGACAGGGGACCTACGAGCAGTACTTC. As protein: CASSRQPGQGTYEQYF.

V and J are TRBV11-2 and TRBJ2-7; D possibly uses TRBD1 or TRBD2 (6 bases each). There are 14 residues in the CDR3. Per the germline V gene, CDR1 is SGHAT and CDR2 is FQNNGV. V lost 8 bases to trimming and J lost 4 bases, with 18 bases between them. This CDR3 reads CASGGGGGQYEQYF. The CDR3 bases are TGTGCCAGCGGCGGTGGTGGGGGGCAATACGAGCAGTACTTC.

This chain connects TRBV19 to TRBJ2-6; D is unclear. V was cut by 9 bases and J by 0 bases, with 12 bases left in between. CDR1 is LNHDA and CDR2 is SQIVND in the germline V gene (reference sequence). The length of the CDR3 is 15 residues. Written as DNA, the CDR3 is TGTGCCAGCGCCCTGCGACTCTCTGGGGCCAACGTCCTGACTTTC. It is translated as CASALRLSGANVLTF. Drawing the rest from reference TRBV19 and TRBJ2-6, the complete variable domain is DGGITQSPKYLFRKEGQNVTLSCEQNLNHDAMYWYRQDPGQGLRLIYYSQIVNDFQKGDIAEGYSVSREKKESFPLTVTSAQKNPTAFYLCASALRLSGANVLTFGAGSRLTVL.

V and J are TRBV9 and TRBJ2-3, with 11 bases aligning to TRBD2. The CDR3 extends over 16 amino acids. V lost 3 bases and J lost 2; bases outside the gene matches: 5. Germline V lookup: CDR1 SGDLS, CDR2 YYNGEE. The CDR3 loop reads CASSELAGALTDTQYF. CDR3 coding DNA: TGTGCCAGCAGCGAACTAGCGGGGGCCCTCACAGATACGCAGTATTTT.

J is TRBJ1-4 and V is TRBV14, with D possibly matching TRBD1 (6 bases). Germline V gene lookup returns CDR1 SGHDN and CDR2 FVKESK. Trimming removed 1 base at V and 7 bases at J, with 16 bases between. This CDR3 is built from 16 residues. CDR3 region: CASSQGVGGPAEKLFF. The CDR3 nucleotides are TGTGCCAGCAGCCAAGGGGTCGGGGGGCCGGCTGAAAAACTGTTTTTT.

The chain is built from TRBV29-1 and TRBJ2-5; D possibly corresponds to TRBD2 (5 bases). The V gene lost 5 bases and the J gene lost 4 bases, with 11 bases spanning the gap. Germline values: CDR1 SQVTM, CDR2 ANQGSEA. This CDR3 contains 12 residues. This CDR3 reads CSVLLAGETQYF. The CDR3 DNA sequence: TGCAGCGTTCTTTTGGCGGGAGAGACCCAGTACTTC.

The chain employs TRBV28 and TRBJ2-7; D gene unclear. V dropped 7 bases and J dropped 3 bases, with 16 bases sitting between them. This CDR3 region has 14 residues. Per the germline V gene, CDR1 is MDHEN and CDR2 is SYDVKM. The CDR3 DNA is TGTGCCAGCACCACTTGGGGAACGGTCTACGAGCAGTACTTC. Translating gives CASTTWGTVYEQYF.

This clone was detected a few times. V and J are TRBV9 and TRBJ1-1, with D unresolved. Trimming stripped 2 bases from V and 0 bases from J, with 8 bases between. The germline V gene encodes CDR1 SGDLS and CDR2 YYNGEE. The CDR3 is made up of 14 amino acids. CDR3 residues: CASSVSGLNTEAFF. CDR3 DNA sequence: TGTGCCAGCAGCGTTTCAGGATTGAACACTGAAGCTTTCTTT.

The chain carries TRBV14 and TRBJ1-1; D is uncertain. This CDR3 has 13 amino acids. V shed 4 bases and J shed 4 bases, with 10 bases lying between them. CDR1 is SGHDN and CDR2 is FVKESK in the germline V gene. The CDR3 reads CASSLQQSTEAFF. CDR3 coding DNA: TGTGCCAGCAGCCTCCAGCAAAGCACTGAAGCTTTCTTT. Variable domain in full (rest from reference TRBV14 and TRBJ1-1): EAGVTQFPSHSVIEKGQTVTLRCDPISGHDNLYWYRRVMGKEIKFLLHFVKESKQDESGMPNNRFLAERTGGTYSTLKVQPAELEDSGVYFCASSLQQSTEAFFGQGTRLTVV.

This chain uses TRBV18 with TRBJ2-7, with D maybe TRBD2 (6 bases). V was cut by 6 bases and J by 4 bases, with 19 bases left in between. Germline CDR1 is KGHSH and CDR2 is LQKENI. This CDR3 has 15 residues. CDR3 sequence reads: CASSPHRDSLYEQYF. CDR3 DNA sequence: TGTGCCAGCTCTCCGCACCGGGACTCCTTATACGAGCAGTACTTC.

The CDR3: CASSPDRGDEKLFF. The CDR3 DNA reads as TGTGCCAGCAGCCCCGACAGGGGGGATGAAAAACTGTTTTTT. The rearrangement joins TRBV5-8 to TRBJ1-4; 9 bases are a match to TRBD1. The germline gives CDR1 SGHTS, CDR2 YDEGEE. The CDR3 is 14 amino acids. The V gene end was trimmed by 4 bases and the J gene end by 6 bases; junction bases not matched to a gene: 4.

The chain couples TRBV7-2 to TRBJ2-1, with TRBD2 matching 11 bases. The CDR3 consists of 15 residues. The junction had 8 bases not matched to a gene; V was cut back by 6 bases and J by 7 bases. CDR1 is SGHTA, CDR2 FQGNSA, per germline. The CDR3 loop is CASRLLAGGANEQFF. The CDR3 DNA is TGTGCCAGCAGGCTTCTAGCGGGGGGCGCTAATGAGCAGTTCTTC.

The rearrangement joins TRBV27 to TRBJ2-1, with TRBD2 identical over 9 bases. CDR3 length: 16 amino acids. Germline values: CDR1 MNHEY, CDR2 SMNVEV (reference sequence). V dropped 4 bases and J dropped 4; count of bases not matched to a gene: 8. The CDR3 is CASSSPKAGGYNEQFF. The CDR3 coding sequence is TGTGCCAGCAGTTCCCCGAAGGCGGGGGGGTACAATGAGCAGTTCTTC.

V gene TRBV11-3 combines with J gene TRBJ2-3, with D possibly matching TRBD2 (6 bases). From germline, CDR1 is SGHNT and CDR2 YENEEA. Trimming removed 1 base at V and 2 bases at J, with 16 bases between. The CDR3 contains 17 residues. As DNA, the CDR3 is TGTGCCAGCAGCTTAGGATTAACGAGCGGGTCCACAGATACGCAGTATTTT. It specifies CASSLGLTSGSTDTQYF.

This chain links TRBV2 with TRBJ1-1; D ambiguous. Germline V gene data show CDR1 as SNHLY and CDR2 as FYNNEI. The V end lost 7 bases, the J end lost 0 bases, and 24 bases lay between the germline ends. This CDR3 has 18 amino acids. Here the CDR3 reads CASIKRTGQTSMNTEAFF. The CDR3 DNA reads as TGTGCCAGCATTAAACGGACCGGGCAAACATCGATGAACACTGAAGCTTTCTTT.

V gene TRBV20-1 combines with J gene TRBJ2-7; unclear D gene. Between the trimmed V and J ends, which lost 4 bases and 5 bases, there was a span of 6 bases. CDR1 DFQATT and CDR2 SNEGSKA come from the germline V gene (reference sequence). This CDR3 spans 10 amino acids. As DNA, the CDR3 is TGCAGTGCTACTAGAAACGAGCAGTACTTC. It codes for CSATRNEQYF.

The genes are TRBV29-1 and TRBJ1-4, with D perhaps matching TRBD1 (5 bases). This CDR3 region has 12 residues. Germline CDR1 reads SQVTM; CDR2 reads ANQGSEA. V was shortened by 1 base and J by 14 bases, with 14 bases between the two germline ends. DNA for the CDR3: TGCAGCGTTGAAGTTCGGGGGGATCTGCTGTTTTTT. Translating it yields CSVEVRGDLLFF.

The genes are TRBV11-2 and TRBJ2-7, with D possibly being TRBD1 or TRBD2 (5 bases each). The CDR3 totals 13 residues. Germline V CDR1 and CDR2: SGHAT, FQNNGV. The germline V and J ends were trimmed by 1 base and 3 bases, with 7 bases remaining between them. This CDR3 is CASSLGGNYEQYF. The CDR3 DNA reads as TGTGCCAGCAGCTTAGGGGGGAACTACGAGCAGTACTTC.

The rearrangement joins TRBV19 to TRBJ2-1; 7 positions match TRBD2. V lost 7 bases to trimming and J lost 8 bases; unmatched junction nucleotides: 17. Germline V gene data show CDR1 as LNHDA and CDR2 as SQIVND (reference sequence). This CDR3 is 16 amino acids long. CDR3 residues: CASTPVVAGGPDEQFF. The CDR3 nucleotides read TGTGCCAGTACCCCCGTGGTAGCGGGTGGTCCGGATGAGCAGTTCTTC.

The V and J genes are TRBV5-1 and TRBJ2-7; D ambiguous. V lost 4 bases, J lost 3 bases, and 14 bases lay in between. The CDR3 contains 14 residues. Germline V gives CDR1 SGHRS, CDR2 YFSETQ. The CDR3 DNA follows: TGCGCCAGCAGCACGACGACTGCATACTACGAGCAGTACTTC. This codes for CASSTTTAYYEQYF.